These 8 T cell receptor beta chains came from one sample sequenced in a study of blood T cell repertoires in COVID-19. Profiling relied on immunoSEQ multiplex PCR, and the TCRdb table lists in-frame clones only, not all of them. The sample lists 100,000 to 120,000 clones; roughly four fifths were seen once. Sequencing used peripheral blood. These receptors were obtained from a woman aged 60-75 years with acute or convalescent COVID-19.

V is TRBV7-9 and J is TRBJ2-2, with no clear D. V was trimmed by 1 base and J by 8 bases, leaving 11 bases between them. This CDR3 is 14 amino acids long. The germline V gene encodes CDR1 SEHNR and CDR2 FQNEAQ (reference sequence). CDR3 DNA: TGTGCCAGCAGCTTAGTAGTCCAGCGTGGGGAGCTGTTTTTT. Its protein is CASSLVVQRGELFF.

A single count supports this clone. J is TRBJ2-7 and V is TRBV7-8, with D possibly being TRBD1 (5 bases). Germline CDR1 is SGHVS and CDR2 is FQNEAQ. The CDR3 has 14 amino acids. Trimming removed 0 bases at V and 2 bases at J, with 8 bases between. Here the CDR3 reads CASSLAGRTYEQYF. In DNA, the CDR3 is TGTGCCAGCAGCTTAGCGGGGCGCACCTACGAGCAGTACTTC. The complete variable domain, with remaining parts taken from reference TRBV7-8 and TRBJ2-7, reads GAGVSQSPRYKVAKRGQDVALRCDPISGHVSLFWYQQALGQGPEFLTYFQNEAQLDKSGLPSDRFFAERPEGSVSTLKIQRTQQEDSAVYLCASSLAGRTYEQYFGPGTRLTVT.

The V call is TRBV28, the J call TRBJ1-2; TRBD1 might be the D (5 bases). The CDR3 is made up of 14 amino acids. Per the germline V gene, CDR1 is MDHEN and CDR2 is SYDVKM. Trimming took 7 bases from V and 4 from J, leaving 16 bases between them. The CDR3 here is CASNQGGRSYGYTF. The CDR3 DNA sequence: TGTGCCAGCAACCAGGGAGGGCGTAGCTATGGCTACACCTTC.

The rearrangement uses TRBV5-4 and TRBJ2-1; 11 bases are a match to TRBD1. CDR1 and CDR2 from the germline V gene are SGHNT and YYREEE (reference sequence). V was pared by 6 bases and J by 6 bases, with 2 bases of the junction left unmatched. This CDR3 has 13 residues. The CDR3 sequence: CASKGTGGNEQFF. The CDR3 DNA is TGTGCCAGCAAAGGGACAGGGGGCAATGAGCAGTTCTTC.

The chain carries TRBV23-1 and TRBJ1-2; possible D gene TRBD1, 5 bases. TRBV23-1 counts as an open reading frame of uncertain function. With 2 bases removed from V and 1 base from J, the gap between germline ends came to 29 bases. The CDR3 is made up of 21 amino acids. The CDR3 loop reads CASSQPPMAGSWRTGNYGYTF. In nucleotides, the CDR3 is TGCGCCAGCAGTCAACCCCCAATGGCAGGGTCTTGGCGTACGGGTAACTATGGCTACACCTTC.

This chain's CDR3 is CASSLGAGGYTF. The DNA for the CDR3 is TGTGCCAGCAGCTTAGGGGCAGGGGGCTACACCTTC. The rearrangement links TRBV7-9 to TRBJ1-2; TRBD1 might be the D (5 bases). Trimming pared 1 base from V and 8 bases from J, leaving 8 bases between. This CDR3 contains 12 residues. Germline V CDR1 and CDR2: SEHNR, FQNEAQ (reference sequence).

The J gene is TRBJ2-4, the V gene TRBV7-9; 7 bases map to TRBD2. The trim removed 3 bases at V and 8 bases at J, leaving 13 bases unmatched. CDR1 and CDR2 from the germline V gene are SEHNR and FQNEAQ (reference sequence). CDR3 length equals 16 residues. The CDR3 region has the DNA TGTGCCAGCAGCTTCAGTTGGGGGGGAATAGGTGACATTCAGTACTTC. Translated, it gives CASSFSWGGIGDIQYF.

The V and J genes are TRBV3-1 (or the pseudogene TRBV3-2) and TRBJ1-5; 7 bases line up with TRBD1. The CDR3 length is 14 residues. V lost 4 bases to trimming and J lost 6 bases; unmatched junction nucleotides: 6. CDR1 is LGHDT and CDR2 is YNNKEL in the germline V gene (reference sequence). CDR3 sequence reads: CASSPRGVAQPQHF. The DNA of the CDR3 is TGTGCCAGCAGCCCCAGGGGGGTGGCTCAGCCCCAGCATTTT.